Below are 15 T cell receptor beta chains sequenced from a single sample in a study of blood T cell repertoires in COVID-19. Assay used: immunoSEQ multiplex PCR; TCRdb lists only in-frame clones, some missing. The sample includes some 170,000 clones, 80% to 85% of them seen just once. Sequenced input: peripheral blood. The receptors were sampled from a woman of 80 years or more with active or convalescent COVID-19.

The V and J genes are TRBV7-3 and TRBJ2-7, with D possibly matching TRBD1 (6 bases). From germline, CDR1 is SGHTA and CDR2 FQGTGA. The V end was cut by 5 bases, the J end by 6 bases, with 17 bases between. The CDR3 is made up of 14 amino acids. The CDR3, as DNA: TGTGCCAGCAGCCGTTCACAGGGTTACGGCGAGCAGTACTTC. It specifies CASSRSQGYGEQYF. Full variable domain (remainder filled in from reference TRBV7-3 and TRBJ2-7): GAGVSQTPSNKVTEKGKYVELRCDPISGHTALYWYRQSLGQGPEFLIYFQGTGAADDSGLPNDRFFAVRPEGSVSTLKIQRTERGDSAVYLCASSRSQGYGEQYFGPGTRLTVT.

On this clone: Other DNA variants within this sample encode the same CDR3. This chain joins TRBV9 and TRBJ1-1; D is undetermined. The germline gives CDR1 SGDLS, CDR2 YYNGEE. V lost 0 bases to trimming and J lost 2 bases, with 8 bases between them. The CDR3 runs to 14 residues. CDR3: CASSVEQLNTEAFF. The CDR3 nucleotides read TGTGCCAGCAGCGTAGAACAGTTAAACACTGAAGCTTTCTTT.

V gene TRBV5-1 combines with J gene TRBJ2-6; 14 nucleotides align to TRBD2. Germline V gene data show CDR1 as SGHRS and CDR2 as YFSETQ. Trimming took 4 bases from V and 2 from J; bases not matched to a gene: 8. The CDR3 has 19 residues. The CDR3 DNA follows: TGCGCCAGCAGCGGCCCGGGACTAGCGGGGGAGACTGGGGCCAACGTCCTGACTTTC. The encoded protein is CASSGPGLAGETGANVLTF.

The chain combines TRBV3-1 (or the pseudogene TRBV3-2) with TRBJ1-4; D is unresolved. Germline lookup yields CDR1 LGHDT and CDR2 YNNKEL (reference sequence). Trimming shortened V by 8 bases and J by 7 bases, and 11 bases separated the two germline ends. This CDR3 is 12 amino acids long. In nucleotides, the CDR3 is TGTGCCAGCGGCTTGGGCTTTGAAAAACTGTTTTTT. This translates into CASGLGFEKLFF.

The CDR3 nucleotides read TGTGCCAGCACTCCGACAGGGCGTACTGAAGCTTTCTTT. Translation gives CASTPTGRTEAFF. This rearrangement joins TRBV6-5 to TRBJ1-1, with 7 positions matching TRBD1. The J segment lost 5 bases and the V segment lost 7 bases, leaving 7 bases of the junction unmatched. The germline V gene has CDR1 MNHEY and CDR2 SVGAGI. This CDR3 is 13 amino acids long.

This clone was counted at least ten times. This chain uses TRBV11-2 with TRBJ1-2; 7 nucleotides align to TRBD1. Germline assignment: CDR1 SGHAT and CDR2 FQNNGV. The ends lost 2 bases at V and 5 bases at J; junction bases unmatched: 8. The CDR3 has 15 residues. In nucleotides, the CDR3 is TGTGCCAGCAGCTTATACCAGGGGGTGGGGTATGGCTACACCTTC. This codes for CASSLYQGVGYGYTF.

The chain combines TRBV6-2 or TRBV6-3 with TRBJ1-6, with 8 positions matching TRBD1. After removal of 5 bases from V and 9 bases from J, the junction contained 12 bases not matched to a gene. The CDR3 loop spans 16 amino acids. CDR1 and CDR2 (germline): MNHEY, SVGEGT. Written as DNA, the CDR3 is TGTGCCAGCAGTCCGCACGACAGGGGAATGGGTTCACCCCTCCACTTT. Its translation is CASSPHDRGMGSPLHF.

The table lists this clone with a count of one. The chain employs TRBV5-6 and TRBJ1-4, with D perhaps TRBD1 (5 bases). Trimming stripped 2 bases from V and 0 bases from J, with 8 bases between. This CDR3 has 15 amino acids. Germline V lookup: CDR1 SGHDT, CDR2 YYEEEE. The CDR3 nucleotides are TGTGCCAGCAGCTTTCAAGGGGCAACTAATGAAAAACTGTTTTTT. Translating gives CASSFQGATNEKLFF.

The CDR3 nucleotides read TGCGCCAGCGGACGGGGGGACACCGTATACGAGCAGTACTTC. This encodes CASGRGDTVYEQYF. The chain carries TRBV23-1 and TRBJ2-7; D is possibly TRBD2 (7 bases). TRBV23-1 is an open reading frame whose function is uncertain. The CDR3 is 14 amino acids. Trimming shortened V by 8 bases and J by 4 bases, and 18 bases separated the two germline ends.

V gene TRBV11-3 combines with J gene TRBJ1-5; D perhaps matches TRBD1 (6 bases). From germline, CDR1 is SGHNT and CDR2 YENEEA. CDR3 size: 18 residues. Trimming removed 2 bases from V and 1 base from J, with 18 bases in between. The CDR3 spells CASSLPNLQGRSNQPQHF. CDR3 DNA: TGTGCCAGCAGCTTACCCAACCTACAGGGTAGGAGCAATCAGCCCCAGCATTTT.

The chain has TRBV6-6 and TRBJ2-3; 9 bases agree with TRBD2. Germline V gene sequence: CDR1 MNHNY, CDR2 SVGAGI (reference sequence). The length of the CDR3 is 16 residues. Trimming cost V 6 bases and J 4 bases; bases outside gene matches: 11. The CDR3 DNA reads TGTGCCAGCAGAGTTGGGTCGGCGGGGGGGGCAGATACGCAGTATTTT. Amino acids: CASRVGSAGGADTQYF.

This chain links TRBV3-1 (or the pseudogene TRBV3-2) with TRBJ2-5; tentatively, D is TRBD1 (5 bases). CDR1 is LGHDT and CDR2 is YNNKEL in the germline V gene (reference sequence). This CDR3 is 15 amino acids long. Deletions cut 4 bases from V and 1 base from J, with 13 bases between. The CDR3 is CASSPIRQGQETQYF. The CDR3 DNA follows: TGTGCCAGCAGCCCAATACGGCAGGGCCAAGAGACCCAGTACTTC.

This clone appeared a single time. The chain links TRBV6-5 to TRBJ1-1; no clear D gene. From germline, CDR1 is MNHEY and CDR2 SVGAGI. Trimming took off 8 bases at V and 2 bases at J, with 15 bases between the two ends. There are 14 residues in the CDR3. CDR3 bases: TGTGCCAGCTCAGAGTTAACAGCTAACACTGAAGCTTTCTTT. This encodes CASSELTANTEAFF.

CDR3 in amino acids: CASSSPDRSYNSPLHF. The CDR3 nucleotides read TGTGCCAGCAGCTCGCCCGACAGATCCTATAATTCACCCCTCCACTTT. The chain couples TRBV5-8 to TRBJ1-6; maybe TRBD1 (5 bases). V was trimmed by 3 bases and J by 1 base, leaving 11 bases between them. The CDR3 is made up of 16 amino acids. Germline V gene data show CDR1 as SGHTS and CDR2 as YDEGEE.

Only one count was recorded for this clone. The CDR3 sequence: CASSPGTEDTQYF. In DNA, the CDR3 is TGTGCCAGCAGTCCCGGGACAGAGGATACGCAGTATTTT. V and J are TRBV12-3 or TRBV12-4 and TRBJ2-3, with 7 bases matching TRBD1. J lost 6 bases, V lost 5 bases, and 5 bases had no gene match. The CDR3 covers 13 residues.